This entry concerns a single TCR beta chain. Repertoires were generated with immunoSEQ multiplex PCR, while TCRdb's copy carries only in-frame clones and drops some. Of some 75,000 clones listed, 85% are singletons. The data belong to a study of OX40 agonist ivuxolimab in advanced cancers. CDR3 length equals 15 residues. CDR1 is LNHDA and CDR2 is SQIVND in the germline V gene (reference sequence). V gave up 4 bases and J gave up 0 bases, with 10 bases separating them. The sequence derives from an adult with an advanced solid tumor such as melanoma, head and neck, liver or kidney cancer. The chain uses TRBV19 and TRBJ2-1, with TRBD2 as a possible D gene (5 bases). The sample in question was CD4+ or CD8+ T cells sorted from blood, obtained in a trial of the OX40 agonist ivuxolimab. As DNA, the CDR3 is TGTGCCAGTAGTAGCGGGTTCAGCTCCTACAATGAGCAGTTCTTC. It specifies CASSSGFSSYNEQFF. Combining the CDR3 with reference TRBV19 and TRBJ2-1 gives the whole variable domain DGGITQSPKYLFRKEGQNVTLSCEQNLNHDAMYWYRQDPGQGLRLIYYSQIVNDFQKGDIAEGYSVSREKKESFPLTVTSAQKNPTAFYLCASSSGFSSYNEQFFGPGTRLTVL.